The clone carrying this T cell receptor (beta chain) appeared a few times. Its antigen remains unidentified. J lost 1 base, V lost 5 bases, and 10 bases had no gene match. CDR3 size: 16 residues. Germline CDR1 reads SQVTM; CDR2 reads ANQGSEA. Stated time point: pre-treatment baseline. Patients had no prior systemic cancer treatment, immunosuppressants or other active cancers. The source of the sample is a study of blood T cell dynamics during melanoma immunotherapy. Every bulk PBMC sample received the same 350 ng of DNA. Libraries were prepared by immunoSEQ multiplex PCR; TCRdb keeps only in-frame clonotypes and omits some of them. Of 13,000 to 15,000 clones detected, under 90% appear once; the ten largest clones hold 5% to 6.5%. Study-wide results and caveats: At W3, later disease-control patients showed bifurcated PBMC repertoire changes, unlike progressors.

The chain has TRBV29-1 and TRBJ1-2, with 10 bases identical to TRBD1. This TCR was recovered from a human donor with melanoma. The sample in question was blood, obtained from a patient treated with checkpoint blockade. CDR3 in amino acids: CSVLPSTGGFNYGYTF. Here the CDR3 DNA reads TGCAGCGTTCTCCCTTCGACAGGGGGCTTTAACTATGGCTACACCTTC. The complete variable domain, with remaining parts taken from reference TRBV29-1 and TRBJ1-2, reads SAVISQKPSRDICQRGTSLTIQCQVDSQVTMMFWYRQQPGQSLTLIATANQGSEATYESGFVIDKFPISRPNLTFSTLTVSNMSPEDSSIYLCSVLPSTGGFNYGYTFGSGTRLTVV.